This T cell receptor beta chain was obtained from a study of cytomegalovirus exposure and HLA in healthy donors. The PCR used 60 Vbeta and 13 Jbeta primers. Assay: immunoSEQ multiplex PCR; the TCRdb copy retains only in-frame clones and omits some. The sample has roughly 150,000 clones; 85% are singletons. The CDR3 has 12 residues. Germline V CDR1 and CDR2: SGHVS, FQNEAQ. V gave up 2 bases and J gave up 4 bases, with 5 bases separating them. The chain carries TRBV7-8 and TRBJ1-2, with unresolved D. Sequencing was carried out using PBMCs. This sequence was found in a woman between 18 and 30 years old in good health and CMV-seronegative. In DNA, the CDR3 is TGTGCCAGCAGCTTACGGGGCTATGGCTACACCTTC. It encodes CASSLRGYGYTF. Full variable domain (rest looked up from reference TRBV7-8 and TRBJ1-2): GAGVSQSPRYKVAKRGQDVALRCDPISGHVSLFWYQQALGQGPEFLTYFQNEAQLDKSGLPSDRFFAERPEGSVSTLKIQRTQQEDSAVYLCASSLRGYGYTFGSGTRLTVV.